This T cell receptor (beta chain) was captured by sequencing in a study of CD8+ T cells in alopecia areata. In the study overall: At a dose of 5 to 10 mg twice daily, oral tofacitinib was given to treated patients.

Treatment reported: oral pan-JAK inhibitor, 5-10 mg twice daily. Investigators isolated RNA and reverse transcribed it into cDNA to act as the sequencing template. Repertoires were generated with immunoSEQ multiplex PCR, while TCRdb's copy carries only in-frame clones and drops some. Of some 200,000 clones detected, roughly 53% appear once; the ten largest clones hold roughly 12%. Germline assignment: CDR1 SNHLY and CDR2 FYNNEI. V was pared by 4 bases and J by 6 bases, with 4 bases between. This CDR3 has 11 amino acids. A remark on this clone: The antigen remains unidentified.

Study results and limitations: Scalp samples also yield sequences from resident alphabeta T cells of normal skin. Compared with normal scalp, lesional scalp had higher clonality and more expanded CD8+ clones.

The clonotype originates from a human donor with alopecia areata. The chain carries TRBV2 and TRBJ2-1, with D unresolved. The material sequenced was CD8+ T cells sorted from blood, taken at week 24, from a patient treated with tofacitinib. CDR3 sequence reads: CASSVSNEQFF. The DNA of the CDR3 is TGTGCCAGCAGTGTGTCCAATGAGCAGTTCTTC.